This TCR beta chain was obtained from a study of radiotherapy plus CTLA-4 blockade in lung cancer. Study results and caveats: The authors reported that early blood T cell clone dynamics, with interferon-beta, best predicted response.

The assay was immunoSEQ multiplex PCR, and TCRdb's table has in-frame clones only and misses some. The sample includes about 80,000 clones, about four fifths of them seen just once. About this clone itself: Its antigen is unidentified.

The CDR3 spans 15 residues. The V and J ends lost 6 bases and 2 bases respectively, with 17 bases between them. Germline CDR1 SGHRS, CDR2 YFSETQ. The chain links TRBV5-1 to TRBJ2-5, with D unresolved. The sequence derives from a human donor with non-small cell lung cancer who had stable disease on radiotherapy plus ipilimumab. Specimen: peripheral blood, collected from a patient treated with radiotherapy plus ipilimumab. CDR3 DNA: TGCGCCAGCACCCTCTTCCCGGGTGGTCAAGAGACCCAGTACTTC. Encoded protein: CASTLFPGGQETQYF.